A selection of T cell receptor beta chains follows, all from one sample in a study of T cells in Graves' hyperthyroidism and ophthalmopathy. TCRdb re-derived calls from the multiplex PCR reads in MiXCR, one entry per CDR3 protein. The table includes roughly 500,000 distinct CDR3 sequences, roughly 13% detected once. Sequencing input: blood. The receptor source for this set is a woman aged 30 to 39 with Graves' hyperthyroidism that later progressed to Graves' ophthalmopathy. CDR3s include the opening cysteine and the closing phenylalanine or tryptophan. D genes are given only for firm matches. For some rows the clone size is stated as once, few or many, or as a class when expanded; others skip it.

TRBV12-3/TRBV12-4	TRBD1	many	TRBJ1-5	CASSLTQGGYSNQPQHF	TGTGCCAGCAGTTTAACCCAGGGGGGATATAGCAATCAGCCCCAGCATTTT
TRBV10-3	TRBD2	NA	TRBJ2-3	CAISSRGDSGGTDTQYF	TGTGCCATCAGCTCCCGGGGGGATAGCGGAGGCACAGATACGCAGTATTTT
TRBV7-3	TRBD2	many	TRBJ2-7	CASSPGGSGEQYF	TGTGCCAGCAGCCCCGGCGGGAGTGGCGAGCAGTACTTC
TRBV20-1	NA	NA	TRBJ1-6	CSASRVMGGSYNSPLHF	TGCAGTGCTAGCAGGGTAATGGGGGGCTCCTATAATTCACCCCTCCACTTT
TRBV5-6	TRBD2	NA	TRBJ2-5	CASSSGTSGGETQYF	TGTGCCAGCAGCTCGGGGACTAGCGGGGGGGAGACCCAGTACTTC
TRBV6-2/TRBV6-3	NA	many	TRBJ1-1	CASSYSRTDMNTEAFF	TGTGCCAGCAGTTACTCTAGAACAGATATGAACACTGAAGCTTTCTTT
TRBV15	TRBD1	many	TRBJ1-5	CATSRSGGADQPQHF	TGTGCCACCAGCCGATCAGGGGGCGCGGATCAGCCCCAGCATTTT
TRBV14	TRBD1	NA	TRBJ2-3	CARSSHPGGQTDTQYF	TGTGCCCGCAGCTCCCACCCAGGGGGCCAAACAGATACGCAGTATTTT
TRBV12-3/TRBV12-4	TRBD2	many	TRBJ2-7	CASTSGRANEQYF	TGTGCCAGCACCAGCGGGAGGGCTAACGAGCAGTACTTC
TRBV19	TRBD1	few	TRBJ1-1	CASSIDPTGVNTEAFF	TGTGCCAGTAGTATAGATCCTACAGGGGTGAACACTGAAGCTTTCTTT